This T cell receptor (beta chain) was identified in a study of cytomegalovirus exposure and HLA in healthy donors. The PCR had 60 Vbeta and 13 Jbeta primers. Method: immunoSEQ multiplex PCR; TCRdb's copy keeps in-frame clones and lacks some. The data contain approximately 220,000 clones, roughly 88% of them singletons. This TCR derives from a boy aged 2 to 9 in good health and CMV-seronegative. The sample taken for sequencing was PBMCs.

CDR3 bases: TGTGCCATCAACCGGGCCAGGGAAATCAACGAGCAGTACTTC. Translation gives CAINRAREINEQYF. V and J are TRBV2 and TRBJ2-7; the D gene is possibly TRBD1 (5 bases). V gave up 10 bases and J gave up 5 bases, with 21 bases separating them. The CDR3 is 14 amino acids. CDR1 and CDR2 from the germline V gene are SNHLY and FYNNEI.